Below, one T cell receptor (beta chain) is given with its context. Its target is unknown. Mismatch repair deficiency was confirmed in all patients, by PCR or immunohistochemistry. TCR sequencing covered a few patients who responded to pembrolizumab. Sequencing was performed with immunoSEQ multiplex PCR; in TCRdb, only in-frame clones are kept and a portion is missing. This table has 15,000 to 20,000 clones, approximately 83% appearing once. The sample comes from a study of PD-1 blockade in mismatch repair-deficient tumors. J lost 4 bases, V lost 4 bases, and 7 bases had no gene match. This CDR3 region has 15 residues. Per germline, CDR1 SGDLS and CDR2 YYNGEE. Overall study results and limits: Tumor-resident clones, often absent from pretreatment blood, expanded after pembrolizumab and then contracted.

The specimen comprised PBMCs, sampled 4 weeks after starting pembrolizumab. This chain connects TRBV9 to TRBJ2-1, with TRBD1 identical over 8 bases. The clonotype comes from an adult with mismatch repair-deficient cancer. The CDR3 nucleotides read TGTGCCAGCAGCCCCCGACAGGGGCGATACAATGAGCAGTTCTTC. Amino acid sequence: CASSPRQGRYNEQFF. Based on the CDR3 plus reference TRBV9 and TRBJ2-1, the full variable domain is DSGVTQTPKHLITATGQRVTLRCSPRSGDLSVYWYQQSLDQGLQFLIQYYNGEERAKGNILERFSAQQFPDLHSELNLSSLELGDSALYFCASSPRQGRYNEQFFGPGTRLTVL.